What follows are 5 T cell receptor beta chains derived from one specimen sequenced in a study of blood T cell repertoires in COVID-19. Libraries were prepared by immunoSEQ multiplex PCR; TCRdb keeps only in-frame clonotypes and omits some of them. This table holds about 160,000 clones, about 90% found once. Sequencing used peripheral blood. Source of these receptors: a man under 40 with COVID-19, enrolled during active disease.

This clone came up a few times. The V gene is TRBV5-6, the J gene TRBJ2-7; 7 bases map to TRBD2. Per germline, CDR1 SGHDT and CDR2 YYEEEE. This CDR3 is built from 16 residues. Losses at the gene ends were 3 bases for V and 6 bases for J; bases not matched to a gene: 15. The CDR3 nucleotides are TGTGCCAGCAGCTGGGGGGGACTTGCCCTATTTTCCGAGCAGTACTTC. It specifies CASSWGGLALFSEQYF.

For the CDR3, the DNA is TGTGCCAGCAGTGGGATTTCTACAGGGAACACTGAAGCTTTCTTT. It codes for CASSGISTGNTEAFF. The chain recombines TRBV28 with TRBJ1-1, with a possible D match to TRBD1 (5 bases). The CDR3 is 15 amino acids. Germline V gives CDR1 MDHEN, CDR2 SYDVKM. Trimming cost V 5 bases and J 1 base, with 14 bases left between them.

V gene TRBV7-6 combines with J gene TRBJ2-7; D uncertain. This CDR3 has 17 residues. In germline, CDR1 is SGHVS, CDR2 FNYEAQ. The ends were cut back, 4 bases at V and 2 bases at J, with 21 bases in the middle. CDR3 protein: CASSSNPTFSNPYEQYF. As DNA, the CDR3 is TGTGCCAGCAGCTCTAACCCCACCTTCTCAAACCCCTACGAGCAGTACTTC.

This sequence joins TRBV7-2 and TRBJ1-2; perhaps TRBD1 as D (6 bases). From germline, CDR1 is SGHTA and CDR2 FQGNSA. The CDR3 loop spans 14 amino acids. The ends were cut back, 1 base at V and 6 bases at J, with 12 bases in the middle. In DNA, the CDR3 is TGTGCCAGCAGCTTAGGCCCTACAGGGAATGGCTACACCTTC. It yields the protein CASSLGPTGNGYTF.

This clone was detected once. The V call is TRBV5-1, the J call TRBJ2-1; 8 bases align to TRBD2. This CDR3 is 16 amino acids long. Per the germline V gene, CDR1 is SGHRS and CDR2 is YFSETQ. V dropped 1 base and J dropped 4; count of bases not matched to a gene: 7. CDR3 bases: TGCGCCAGCAGCTTGAGCGGGAGCGGTGTTTACAATGAGCAGTTCTTC. It yields the protein CASSLSGSGVYNEQFF.